This T cell receptor beta chain is from a study of blood T cells in healthy people across ages. The authors ran a second PCR of roughly 6 to 11 cycles using a sample-barcoded 5' primer and a J-beta primer mix. With 12 random nucleotides, a template-switch adaptor tagged each individual cDNA molecule. TCRdb re-called the 5' RACE reads through MiXCR, storing one row per CDR3 protein. The table has about 1.4 million distinct CDR3 sequences, roughly 59% seen once. This clonotype was counted only a few times. CDR3 length: 11 residues. V was cut by 11 bases and J by 5 bases, with 12 bases left in between. CDR1 and CDR2 from the germline V gene are ENHRY and SYGVKD.

This clonotype originated in a man aged 18 to 29 in good health. The sample consisted of blood. The V gene is TRBV10-3, the J gene TRBJ2-5, with D hard to call. DNA for the CDR3: TGTGCCTTAGCCATAGGGGAGACCCAGTACTTC. Translation: CALAIGETQYF.